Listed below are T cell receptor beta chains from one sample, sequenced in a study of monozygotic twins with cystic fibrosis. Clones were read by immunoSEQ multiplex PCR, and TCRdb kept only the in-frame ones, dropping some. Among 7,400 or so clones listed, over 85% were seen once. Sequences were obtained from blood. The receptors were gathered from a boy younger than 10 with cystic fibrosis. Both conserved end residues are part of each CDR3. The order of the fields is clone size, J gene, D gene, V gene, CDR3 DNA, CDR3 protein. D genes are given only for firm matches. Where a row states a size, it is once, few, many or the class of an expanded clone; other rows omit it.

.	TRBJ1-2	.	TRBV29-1	TGCAGCGTTGGGGAACAGGGTTTCTATGGCTACACCTTC	CSVGEQGFYGYTF
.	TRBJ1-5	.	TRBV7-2	TGTGCCAGCAGCCCCCGGGTGGGAGGGGCCAATCAGCCCCAGCATTTT	CASSPRVGGANQPQHF
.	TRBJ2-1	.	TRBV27	TGTGCCAGCAGCCTCACACTAGCCCGAGTTTCTGAGCAGTTCTTC	CASSLTLARVSEQFF
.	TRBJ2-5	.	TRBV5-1	TGCGCCAGCAGCCCCCCACTTGGGAGCCAAGAGACCCAGTACTTC	CASSPPLGSQETQYF
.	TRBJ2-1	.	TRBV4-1	TGCGCCAGCAGCCCCACCTTATACAATGAGCAGTTCTTC	CASSPTLYNEQFF
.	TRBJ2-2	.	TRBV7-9	TGTGCCAGCAGCACCTCAAGGGGGGGACAGTACACCGGGGAGCTGTTTTTT	CASSTSRGGQYTGELFF
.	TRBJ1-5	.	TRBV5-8	TGTGCCAGCAGCTTTTGGCAGGGTGAAGTGAGCAATCAGCCCCAGCATTTT	CASSFWQGEVSNQPQHF
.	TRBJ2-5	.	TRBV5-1	TGCGCCAGCAGCCCGGTTCTAGGCGAAACGGGGGAGACCCAGTACTTC	CASSPVLGETGETQYF
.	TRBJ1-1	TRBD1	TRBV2	TGTGCCAGCACAGGGAGGACAGGTGGTACTGAAGCTTTCTTT	CASTGRTGGTEAFF
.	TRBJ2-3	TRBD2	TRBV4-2	TGTGCCAGCAGCCAAGAACTAGCGGGGGGACGTGGCGCGCAGTATTTT	CASSQELAGGRGAQYF
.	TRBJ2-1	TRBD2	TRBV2	TGTGCCAGCAGCCCGTCGACTAGCGGGGCCTACAATGAGCAGTTCTTC	CASSPSTSGAYNEQFF
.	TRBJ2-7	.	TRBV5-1	TGCGCCAGCAGCTTCGGGAGTCCCTACGAGCAGTACTTC	CASSFGSPYEQYF
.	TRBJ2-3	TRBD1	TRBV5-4	TGTGCCAGCAGCCCCGGTACAGGGGACGCAGATACGCAGTATTTT	CASSPGTGDADTQYF
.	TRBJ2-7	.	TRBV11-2	TGTGCCAGCAGCGCCTTGGACGGCGAGCAGTACTTC	CASSALDGEQYF
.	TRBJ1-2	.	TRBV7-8	TGTGCCAGCAGTGGTGGGGCCCGCGGCTACACCTTC	CASSGGARGYTF
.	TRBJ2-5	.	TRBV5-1	TGCGCCAGCAGCTTGGCCGTCGGGCAGCAAGAGACCCAGTACTTC	CASSLAVGQQETQYF
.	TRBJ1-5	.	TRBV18	TGTGCCAGCTCACCGGGGGATCAGCCCCAGCATTTT	CASSPGDQPQHF
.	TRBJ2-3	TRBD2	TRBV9	TGTGCCAGCAGCGTAGGAGCGGGGGGCACAGATACGCAGTATTTT	CASSVGAGGTDTQYF
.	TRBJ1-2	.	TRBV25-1	TGTGCCAGCAGTCCCCTGACCGATAACTATGGCTACACCTTC	CASSPLTDNYGYTF
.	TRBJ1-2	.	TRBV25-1	TGTGCCAGCAGTGAAGTAGGGGGAAACTATGGCTACACCTTC	CASSEVGGNYGYTF
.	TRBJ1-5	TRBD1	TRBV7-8	TGTGCCAGCAGCCCCCGGGACAGGGCGAATCAGCCCCAGCATTTT	CASSPRDRANQPQHF
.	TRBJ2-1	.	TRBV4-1	TGCGCCAGCAGCCAAGAACGAGCCGGTTGGGACAATGAGCAGTTCTTC	CASSQERAGWDNEQFF
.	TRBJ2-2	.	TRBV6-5	TGTGCCAGCTGGTCGAACACCGGGGAGCTGTTTTTT	CASWSNTGELFF
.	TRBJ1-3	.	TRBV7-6	TGTGCCAGCAGCTTAAAGCTGGGATCTCCCGGAAACACCATATATTTT	CASSLKLGSPGNTIYF
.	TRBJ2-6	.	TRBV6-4	TGTGCCAGCAGTGAGCAGGCCCGATCTGGGGCCAACGTCCTGACTTTC	CASSEQARSGANVLTF
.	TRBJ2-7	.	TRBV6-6	TGTGCCAGCAGTTGGGGCGAAAACGAGCAGTACTTC	CASSWGENEQYF
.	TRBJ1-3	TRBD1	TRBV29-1	TGCAGCGTTCAAGAGCAGGGGGCGTATGGAAACACCATATATTTT	CSVQEQGAYGNTIYF
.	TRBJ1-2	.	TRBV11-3	TGTGCCAGCAGCTTAGACGACAGCCACTATGGCTACACCTTC	CASSLDDSHYGYTF
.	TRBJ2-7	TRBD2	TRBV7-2	TGTGCCAGCAGCGAGGGTGCAGTAGCTAGCGGGGGCGAGCAGTACTTC	CASSEGAVASGGEQYF
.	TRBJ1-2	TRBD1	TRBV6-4	TGTGCCAGCAGTGACTCGAGTCTCGGGGACAGTGATCCCTATGGCTACACCTTC	CASSDSSLGDSDPYGYTF
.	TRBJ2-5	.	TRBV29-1	TGCAGCGTTGAGAGGCTAGCGAAAGAGACCCAGTACTTC	CSVERLAKETQYF
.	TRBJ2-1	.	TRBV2	TGTGCCAGCAGTGTTAACCCCCGGGGGACCATGAACAATGAGCAGTTCTTC	CASSVNPRGTMNNEQFF
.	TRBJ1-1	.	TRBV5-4	TGTGCCAGCAGCTTGTTAGCCAATGAAGCTTTCTTT	CASSLLANEAFF
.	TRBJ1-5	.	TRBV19	TGTGCCAGTTGGGGTGAGGGAGGCCAGCCCCAGCATTTT	CASWGEGGQPQHF
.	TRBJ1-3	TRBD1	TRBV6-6	TGTGCCAGCAGGCCGACAGGGGACACCATATATTTT	CASRPTGDTIYF
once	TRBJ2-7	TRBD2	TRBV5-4	TGTGCCAGCAGCTGGGGTAGCGGGGGGGCCTCCGAGCAGTACTTC	CASSWGSGGASEQYF
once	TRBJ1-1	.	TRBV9	TGTGCCAGCAGCGTAGGATTATCGGGGGGCGAGGGCACTGAAGCTTTCTTT	CASSVGLSGGEGTEAFF
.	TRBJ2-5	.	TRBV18	TGTGCCAGCTCACCATTTGACAGGGAGACCCAGTACTTC	CASSPFDRETQYF
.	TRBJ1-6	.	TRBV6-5	TGTGCCAGCGTCGGGGGTCCGGGGGCGCCCCTCCACTTT	CASVGGPGAPLHF
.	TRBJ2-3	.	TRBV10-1	TGCGCCAGCAGCCTATCTTGGGATACGCAGTATTTT	CASSLSWDTQYF
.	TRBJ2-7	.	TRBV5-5	TGTGCCAGCAGCTTGGAGATCTTCGGGGGACCCCTCCCACCATACGAGCAGTACTTC	CASSLEIFGGPLPPYEQYF
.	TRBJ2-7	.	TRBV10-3	TGTGCCATCAGTGGTTCTGGTAACCACGAGCAGTACTTC	CAISGSGNHEQYF